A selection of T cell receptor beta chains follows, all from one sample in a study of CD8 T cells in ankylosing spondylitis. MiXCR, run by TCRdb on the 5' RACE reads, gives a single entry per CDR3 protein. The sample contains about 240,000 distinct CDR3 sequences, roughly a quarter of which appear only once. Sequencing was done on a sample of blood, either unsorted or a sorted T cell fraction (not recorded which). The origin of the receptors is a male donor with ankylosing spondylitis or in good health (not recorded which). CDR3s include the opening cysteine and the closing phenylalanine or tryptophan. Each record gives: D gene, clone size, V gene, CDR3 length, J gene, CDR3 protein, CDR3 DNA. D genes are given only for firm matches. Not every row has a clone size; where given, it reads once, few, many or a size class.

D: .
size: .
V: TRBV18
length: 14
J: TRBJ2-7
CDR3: CASSLGSLSYEQYF
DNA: TGTGCCAGCTCACTCGGGAGCCTCTCCTACGAGCAGTACTTC

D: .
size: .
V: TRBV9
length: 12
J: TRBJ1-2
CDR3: CASSVDNYGYTF
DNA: TGTGCCAGCAGCGTCGATAACTATGGCTACACCTTC

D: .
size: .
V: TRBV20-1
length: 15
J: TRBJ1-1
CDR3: CSARDWGTLNTEAFF
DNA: TGCAGTGCTAGAGATTGGGGTACCTTGAACACTGAAGCTTTCTTT

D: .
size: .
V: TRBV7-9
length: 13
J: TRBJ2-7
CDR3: CASRSKQGSEQYF
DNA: TGTGCCAGCAGATCGAAACAGGGTTCCGAGCAGTACTTC

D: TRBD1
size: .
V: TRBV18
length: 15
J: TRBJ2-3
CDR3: CASSPGWDSRDTQYF
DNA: TGTGCCAGCTCACCAGGCTGGGACAGTCGGGATACGCAGTATTTT

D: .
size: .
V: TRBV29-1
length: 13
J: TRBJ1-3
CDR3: CSVEPGSGNTIYF
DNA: TGCAGCGTTGAGCCAGGATCTGGAAACACCATATATTTT

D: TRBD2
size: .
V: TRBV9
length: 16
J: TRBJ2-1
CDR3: CASSYSGGLSYNEQFF
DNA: TGTGCCAGCAGCTATAGCGGGGGGCTCTCCTACAATGAGCAGTTCTTC

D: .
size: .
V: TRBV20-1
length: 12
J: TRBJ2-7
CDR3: CSARDSTDEQYF
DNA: TGCAGTGCTAGAGACAGCACGGACGAGCAGTACTTC

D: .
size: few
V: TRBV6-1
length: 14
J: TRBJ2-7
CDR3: CASSEGWSHYEQYF
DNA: TGTGCCAGCAGTGAAGGATGGTCCCACTACGAGCAGTACTTC

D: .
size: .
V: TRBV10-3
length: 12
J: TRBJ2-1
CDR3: CAISESGDRRFF
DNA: TGTGCCATCAGTGAGTCGGGGGACCGTAGGTTCTTC

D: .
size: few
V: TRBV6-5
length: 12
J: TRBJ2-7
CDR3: CASKSLGYEQYF
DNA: TGTGCCAGCAAGTCATTGGGCTACGAGCAGTACTTC

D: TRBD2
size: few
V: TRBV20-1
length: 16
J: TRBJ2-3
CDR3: CSAPGLAGTYTDTQYF
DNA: TGCAGTGCTCCGGGACTAGCGGGGACCTACACAGATACGCAGTATTTT

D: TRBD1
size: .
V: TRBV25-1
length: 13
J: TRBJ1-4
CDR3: CASRQGASEKLFF
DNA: TGTGCCAGCAGACAGGGGGCTAGTGAAAAACTGTTTTTT

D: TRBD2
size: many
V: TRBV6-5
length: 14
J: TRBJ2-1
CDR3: CASSYGGVHNEQFF
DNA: TGTGCCAGCAGTTACGGGGGGGTCCACAATGAGCAGTTCTTC

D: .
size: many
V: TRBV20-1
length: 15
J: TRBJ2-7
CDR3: CSARADGPRPYEQYF
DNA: TGCAGTGCTAGAGCTGACGGACCTCGCCCCTACGAGCAGTACTTC

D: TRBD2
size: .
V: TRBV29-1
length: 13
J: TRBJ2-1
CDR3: CSVGVAGGLEQFF
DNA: TGCAGCGTTGGGGTAGCGGGGGGCCTTGAGCAGTTCTTC

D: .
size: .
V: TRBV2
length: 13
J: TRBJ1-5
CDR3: CASTFRENQPQHF
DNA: TGTGCCAGCACTTTCAGGGAAAATCAGCCCCAGCATTTT

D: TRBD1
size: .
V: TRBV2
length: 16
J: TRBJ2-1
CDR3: CASSGPGQGSYNEQFF
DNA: TGTGCCAGCAGTGGACCGGGACAGGGATCCTACAATGAGCAGTTCTTC

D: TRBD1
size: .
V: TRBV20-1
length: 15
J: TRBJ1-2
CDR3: CSAREQTGSLSGYTF
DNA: TGCAGTGCTAGAGAACAGACAGGGAGTTTGAGTGGCTACACCTTC

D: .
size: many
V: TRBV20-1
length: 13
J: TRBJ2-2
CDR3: CSARKQDTGELFF
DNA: TGCAGTGCTAGAAAGCAAGATACCGGGGAGCTGTTTTTT

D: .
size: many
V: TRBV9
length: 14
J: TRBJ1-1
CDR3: CASSVRDRPTEAFF
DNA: TGTGCCAGCAGCGTCCGGGACCGACCCACTGAAGCTTTCTTT

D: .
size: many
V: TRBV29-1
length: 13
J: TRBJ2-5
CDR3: CSVEESDQETQYF
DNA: TGCAGCGTTGAAGAAAGCGACCAAGAGACCCAGTACTTC

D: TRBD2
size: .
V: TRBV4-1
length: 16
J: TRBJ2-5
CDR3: CASSQVLAGSQETQYF
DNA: TGCGCCAGCAGCCAAGTTTTAGCGGGGAGCCAAGAGACCCAGTACTTC

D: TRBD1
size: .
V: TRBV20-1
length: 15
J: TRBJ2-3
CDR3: CSASSTGESLDTQYF
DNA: TGCAGTGCTAGTTCGACAGGGGAGTCGCTAGATACGCAGTATTTT

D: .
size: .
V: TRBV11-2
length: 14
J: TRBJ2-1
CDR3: CASSKNWASGEQFF
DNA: TGTGCCAGCAGCAAAAACTGGGCTTCAGGTGAGCAGTTCTTC

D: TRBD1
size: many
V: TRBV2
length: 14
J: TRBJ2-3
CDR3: CASSEEGAGDTQYF
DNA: TGTGCCAGCAGTGAAGAGGGGGCAGGGGATACGCAGTATTTT

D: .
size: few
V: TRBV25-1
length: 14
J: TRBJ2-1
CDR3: CASQSGSYYNEQFF
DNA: TGTGCCAGTCAATCGGGGAGCTACTACAATGAGCAGTTCTTC

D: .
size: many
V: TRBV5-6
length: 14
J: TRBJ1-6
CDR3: CASSREYQNSPLHF
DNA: TGTGCCAGCAGTAGGGAGTACCAGAATTCACCCCTCCACTTT

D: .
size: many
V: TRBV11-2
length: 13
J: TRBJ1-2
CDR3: CASSLGASYGYTF
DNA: TGTGCCAGCAGCTTGGGGGCATCCTATGGCTACACCTTC

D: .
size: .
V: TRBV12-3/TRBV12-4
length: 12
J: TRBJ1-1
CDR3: CASSSRGGEAFF
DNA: TGTGCCAGCAGCTCTAGGGGCGGTGAAGCTTTCTTT

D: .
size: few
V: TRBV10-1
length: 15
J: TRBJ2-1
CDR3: CASSEGLDGYNEQFF
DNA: TGCGCCAGCAGTGAAGGTTTGGACGGGTACAATGAGCAGTTCTTC

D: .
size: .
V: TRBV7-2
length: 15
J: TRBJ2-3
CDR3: CASTPPRGSADTQYF
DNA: TGTGCCAGCACCCCCCCCAGGGGCAGTGCAGATACGCAGTATTTT

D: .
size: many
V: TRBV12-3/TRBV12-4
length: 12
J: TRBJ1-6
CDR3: CASSFRTSPLHF
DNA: TGTGCCAGCAGTTTCCGGACTTCACCCCTCCACTTT

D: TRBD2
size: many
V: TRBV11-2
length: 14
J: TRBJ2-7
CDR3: CASSATGGSYEQYF
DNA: TGTGCCAGCAGTGCTACGGGAGGCTCCTACGAGCAGTACTTC

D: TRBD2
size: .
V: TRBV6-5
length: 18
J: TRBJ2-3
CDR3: CASSYSPSGGTSSDTQYF
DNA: TGTGCCAGCAGTTACTCTCCTAGCGGGGGGACTTCTTCTGATACGCAGTATTTT

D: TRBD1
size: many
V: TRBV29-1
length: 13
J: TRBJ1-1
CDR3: CSVERQGNTEAFF
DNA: TGCAGCGTTGAGCGACAGGGAAACACTGAAGCTTTCTTT

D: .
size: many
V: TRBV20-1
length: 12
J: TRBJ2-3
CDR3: CSAPTGEDTQYF
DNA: TGCAGTGCTCCAACAGGAGAAGATACGCAGTATTTT

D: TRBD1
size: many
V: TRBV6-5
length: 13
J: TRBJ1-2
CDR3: CASSYEGGYGYTF
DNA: TGTGCCAGCAGTTACGAAGGGGGCTACGGCTACACCTTC

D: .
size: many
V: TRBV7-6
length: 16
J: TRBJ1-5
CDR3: CASSLGGWGSNQPQHF
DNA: TGTGCCAGCAGCTTAGGCGGGTGGGGTAGCAATCAGCCCCAGCATTTT

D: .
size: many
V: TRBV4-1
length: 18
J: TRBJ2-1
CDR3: CASSQDRALGRRYNEQFF
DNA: TGCGCCAGCAGCCAAGATCGTGCCCTCGGACGCCGATACAATGAGCAGTTCTTC

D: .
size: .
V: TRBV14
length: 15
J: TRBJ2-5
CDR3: CASSPDVSRGETQYF
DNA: TGTGCCAGCAGCCCTGACGTCAGTCGAGGAGAGACCCAGTACTTC

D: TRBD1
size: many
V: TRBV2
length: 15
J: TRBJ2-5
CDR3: CASSATRQGAETQYF
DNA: TGTGCCAGCAGCGCTACCCGACAGGGGGCCGAGACCCAGTACTTC